This T cell receptor beta chain appears in the sequencing data of a study of cytomegalovirus exposure and HLA in healthy donors. Study-level points and caveats: About 87% or about 30% of the time was how often most TCR beta V segments were productive, according to an earlier analysis. It was assumed in the presence/absence analyses that sequencing depth was roughly uniform across donors. Reported results showed that the classifier diagnosed cytomegalovirus status with high specificity and sensitivity. Rare TCR sequences dominated, though some public TCRs recurred in many donors.

A multiplex PCR was run with 60 Vbeta primers and 13 Jbeta primers. Assay used: immunoSEQ multiplex PCR; TCRdb lists only in-frame clones, some missing. The sample totals about 160,000 clones. A word on this clone: Antigen specificity is unknown.

Looked up from germline, CDR1 is SGHTA and CDR2 is FQGNSA. CDR3 length: 14 residues. With 5 bases removed from V and 4 bases from J, the gap between germline ends came to 14 bases. The sequencing sample was made of PBMCs. This receptor was identified in a woman aged 60-75 years in good health and CMV-seronegative. The rearrangement joins TRBV7-2 to TRBJ1-1; D perhaps matches TRBD1 (6 bases). The CDR3 here is CASSIQQGGTEAFF. The DNA of the CDR3 is TGTGCCAGCAGCATCCAACAGGGTGGCACTGAAGCTTTCTTT.